This is a list of T cell receptor beta chains from one sample in a study of CD8+ T cells in alopecia areata. Produced via immunoSEQ multiplex PCR; TCRdb's table is partial and in-frame only. In the table there are 170,000 or so clones, approximately 62% of which are singletons. The specimen comprised CD4+ T cells sorted from blood, sampled at week 0. All receptors derive from a human donor with alopecia areata. CDR3s include the opening cysteine and the closing phenylalanine or tryptophan. Each record gives: clone size, J gene, D gene, V gene, CDR3 protein, CDR3 DNA. A D gene is named only where the DNA matches it firmly. Only some rows state a clone size, as once, few, many or a class for expanded clones.

.	TRBJ1-2	.	TRBV29-1	CSVEGGSEGYTF	TGCAGCGTTGAAGGGGGTTCGGAGGGCTACACCTTC
once	TRBJ1-6	.	TRBV6-1	CAGGGNSPLHF	TGTGCCGGCGGGGGGAATTCACCCCTCCACTTT
.	TRBJ2-7	TRBD2	TRBV5-1	CASSMREGYEQYF	TGCGCCAGCAGCATGCGGGAGGGGTACGAGCAGTACTTC
.	TRBJ1-2	.	TRBV30	CAWRQAEVYGYTF	TGTGCCTGGCGGCAGGCAGAAGTCTATGGCTACACCTTC
.	TRBJ2-2	.	TRBV2	CASIIQGGGELFF	TGTGCCAGCATTATACAGGGTGGCGGGGAGCTGTTTTTT
.	TRBJ2-7	.	TRBV7-2	CASTPDRDRYEQYF	TGTGCCAGCACCCCGGATCGGGATAGATACGAGCAGTACTTC
.	TRBJ2-1	.	TRBV2	CASSETADNEQFF	TGTGCCAGCAGCGAGACAGCGGACAATGAGCAGTTCTTC
.	TRBJ1-6	.	TRBV30	CAWKAQTSPLHF	TGTGCCTGGAAAGCCCAAACTTCACCCCTCCACTTT
.	TRBJ2-5	.	TRBV30	CAWSGRQETQYF	TGTGCCTGGAGTGGGAGGCAAGAGACCCAGTACTTC
.	TRBJ2-1	.	TRBV9	CASSVGGTGNEQFF	TGTGCCAGCAGCGTAGGGGGAACGGGGAATGAGCAGTTCTTC
.	TRBJ2-1	.	TRBV5-1	CASSLGRVGGNEQFF	TGCGCCAGCAGCTTAGGCAGGGTCGGGGGCAATGAGCAGTTCTTC
few	TRBJ2-1	.	TRBV29-1	CSASRDMTLNEQFF	TGCAGCGCGAGCCGGGACATGACCCTCAATGAGCAGTTCTTC
.	TRBJ2-6	.	TRBV6-5	CASSYTGKGANVLTF	TGTGCCAGCAGTTACACAGGGAAAGGGGCCAACGTCCTGACTTTC
.	TRBJ2-7	.	TRBV4-1	CASSYLRGSYEQYF	TGCGCCAGCAGCTACCTCCGGGGCTCCTACGAGCAGTACTTC
.	TRBJ1-6	TRBD1	TRBV6-5	CASRWTGGYNSPLHF	TGTGCCAGCAGATGGACAGGGGGGTACAATTCACCCCTCCACTTT
few	TRBJ2-7	TRBD2	TRBV7-2	CASSVSGLARYEQYF	TGTGCCAGCAGCGTATCGGGACTAGCCCGCTACGAGCAGTACTTC
few	TRBJ2-5	.	TRBV15	CATSRDSKNGAQYF	TGTGCCACCAGCAGAGACTCGAAGAACGGAGCCCAGTACTTC
.	TRBJ2-5	.	TRBV15	CATSRVKGEETQYF	TGTGCCACCAGCAGAGTCAAAGGAGAAGAGACCCAGTACTTC
.	TRBJ2-3	TRBD1	TRBV29-1	CSVDPTTGTGGADTQYF	TGCAGCGTCGATCCTACGACCGGGACAGGGGGCGCAGATACGCAGTATTTT
many	TRBJ2-1	TRBD2	TRBV4-3	CASSQELAGGQFF	TGCGCCAGCAGCCAAGAGCTAGCGGGGGGGCAGTTCTTC
.	TRBJ1-6	.	TRBV30	CAWRGNSYNSPLHF	TGTGCCTGGAGAGGCAACTCCTATAATTCACCCCTCCACTTT
.	TRBJ2-3	.	TRBV27	CASKAGQSTDTQYF	TGTGCCAGCAAAGCGGGCCAAAGCACAGATACGCAGTATTTT
.	TRBJ2-6	.	TRBV5-1	CASSPDSGANVLTF	TGCGCCAGCAGCCCCGATTCTGGGGCCAACGTCCTGACTTTC
.	TRBJ2-4	.	TRBV27	CASSFWDLAKNIQYF	TGTGCCAGCAGTTTCTGGGACCTAGCCAAAAACATTCAGTACTTC
.	TRBJ2-3	.	TRBV9	CASSVATDTQYF	TGTGCCAGCAGCGTAGCAACAGATACGCAGTATTTT
.	TRBJ1-2	.	TRBV5-1	CASSPRLPDYGYTF	TGCGCCAGCAGCCCCCGGCTCCCAGACTATGGCTACACCTTC
once	TRBJ1-6	.	TRBV4-3	CASSQDVLGFRGYSPLHF	TGCGCCAGCAGCCAAGACGTCTTGGGGTTTCGAGGGTACTCACCCCTCCACTTT
.	TRBJ1-1	.	TRBV29-1	CSGGRSNTEAFF	TGCAGCGGGGGACGGAGTAACACTGAAGCTTTCTTT
.	TRBJ2-7	TRBD1	TRBV7-2	CASSPRDRGREQYF	TGTGCCAGCAGCCCGCGGGACAGGGGACGCGAGCAGTACTTC
.	TRBJ2-5	.	TRBV10-2	CASKEGVGETQYF	TGCGCCAGCAAGGAGGGGGTTGGGGAGACCCAGTACTTC
.	TRBJ2-7	.	TRBV7-3	CASSLTDHEQYF	TGTGCCAGCAGCTTAACGGACCACGAGCAGTACTTC
.	TRBJ1-2	TRBD1	TRBV7-2	CASSLRLRGTSGYTF	TGTGCCAGCAGCTTACGCCTCAGGGGGACTAGTGGCTACACCTTC
.	TRBJ1-6	.	TRBV11-2	CASSLAAVNSPLHF	TGTGCCAGCAGCTTAGCGGCTGTAAATTCACCCCTCCACTTT
.	TRBJ2-2	.	TRBV2	CASRQGTVNTGELFF	TGTGCCAGCAGGCAAGGGACCGTGAACACCGGGGAGCTGTTTTTT
.	TRBJ2-5	TRBD2	TRBV4-1	CASSPGLAGGLETQYF	TGCGCCAGCAGCCCGGGACTAGCGGGGGGTCTAGAGACCCAGTACTTC
.	TRBJ2-3	.	TRBV29-1	CSVDNTDTQYF	TGCAGCGTAGACAACACAGATACGCAGTATTTT
.	TRBJ2-7	.	TRBV18	CASSQLDSSYEQYF	TGTGCCAGCTCACAACTGGACAGCTCCTACGAGCAGTACTTC
.	TRBJ2-3	TRBD1	TRBV29-1	CSVGAGQGSIDTQYF	TGCAGCGTTGGGGCTGGACAGGGATCCATAGATACGCAGTATTTT
few	TRBJ2-7	TRBD1	TRBV30	CAWSTGGPYEQYF	TGTGCCTGGAGTACAGGGGGGCCCTACGAGCAGTACTTC
once	TRBJ1-2	.	TRBV20-1	CSAPENSGYTF	TGCAGTGCACCAGAGAACAGTGGCTACACCTTC
.	TRBJ1-5	.	TRBV19	CASSLDGGRGRASNQPQHF	TGTGCCAGTAGTTTGGATGGGGGCAGGGGTCGCGCAAGCAATCAGCCCCAGCATTTT
.	TRBJ2-7	.	TRBV29-1	CSAKQGPYEQYF	TGCAGCGCAAAACAGGGTCCCTACGAGCAGTACTTC
many	TRBJ1-1	TRBD1	TRBV10-3	CAISSGQGGGNTEAFF	TGTGCCATCAGCTCGGGACAGGGGGGAGGAAACACTGAAGCTTTCTTT
.	TRBJ2-2	TRBD2	TRBV30	CAYGLGNPNTGELFF	TGTGCGTATGGACTAGGAAATCCGAACACCGGGGAGCTGTTTTTT
.	TRBJ2-3	.	TRBV15	CATSRGPDTQYF	TGTGCCACCAGCCGAGGGCCCGATACGCAGTATTTT
.	TRBJ2-7	TRBD1	TRBV29-1	CSVGGQQGAILDEQYF	TGCAGCGTTGGAGGACAACAGGGGGCCATTCTGGACGAGCAGTACTTC
.	TRBJ1-1	.	TRBV11-2	CASSPAGRPAAFF	TGTGCCAGCAGCCCTGCCGGGAGGCCAGCAGCTTTCTTT
.	TRBJ1-1	.	TRBV6-1	CASSEAIEAFF	TGTGCCAGCAGTGAAGCAATTGAAGCTTTCTTT
.	TRBJ1-2	.	TRBV4-1	CASSQSDGDPSYGYTF	TGCGCCAGCAGCCAGTCCGATGGGGATCCCAGTTATGGCTACACCTTC
once	TRBJ2-1	.	TRBV19	CASSLPGASSYNEQFF	TGTGCCAGTAGCCTCCCTGGCGCGAGCTCCTACAATGAGCAGTTCTTC
once	TRBJ2-7	TRBD1	TRBV19	CASTGGSVYEQYF	TGTGCCAGCACAGGGGGTTCCGTCTACGAGCAGTACTTC
.	TRBJ1-6	.	TRBV7-9	CASSFLTGPGSPLHF	TGTGCCAGCAGCTTTTTGACTGGCCCGGGGTCACCCCTCCACTTT
.	TRBJ2-2	.	TRBV5-4	CASSLAKGPTGELFF	TGTGCCAGCAGCTTGGCCAAGGGTCCGACCGGGGAGCTGTTTTTT
.	TRBJ1-5	.	TRBV23-1	CASRSTQPQHF	TGCGCCAGCAGATCAACCCAGCCCCAGCATTTT